This TCR beta chain was sequenced during a study of T cells after yellow fever vaccination. In TCRdb, the 5' RACE reads were re-called with MiXCR into one record per CDR3 protein. The sample lists about 99,000 distinct CDR3 sequences, under 7% seen once, with roughly 41% in the top ten. This clonotype occurred many times. Germline V lookup: CDR1 SQVTM, CDR2 ANQGSEA. V gave up 3 bases and J gave up 7 bases, with 16 bases separating them. The CDR3 spans 14 residues. This TCR came from a young man who received the YFV17D yellow fever vaccine. Material: CD8+ T cells sorted from PBMCs, obtained 10 days after the yellow fever booster vaccination. This rearrangement joins TRBV29-1 to TRBJ2-1; a possible D gene is TRBD2 (6 bases). For the CDR3, the DNA is TGCAGCGTTGAGGAGGGTGCGTGGAGGAATGAGCAGTTCTTC. Its translation is CSVEEGAWRNEQFF.